These 27 T cell receptor beta chains originate from one sample sequenced in a study of T-cell memory formation after mild COVID-19. Using its own MiXCR run on the 5' RACE reads, TCRdb lists one record per CDR3 protein. This sample has more than 250,000 distinct CDR3 sequences, with around 15% found just once. The sequenced sample consisted of PBMCs or a T cell subset sorted from them (not recorded which). The source of these receptors is a man younger than 35 who had mild COVID-19 (a few samples of this study predate the infection). Cell type and time point are not known.

The chain recombines TRBV19 with TRBJ2-2; a possible D gene is TRBD2 (6 bases). CDR1 and CDR2 (germline): LNHDA, SQIVND (reference sequence). V was trimmed by 3 bases and J by 5 bases, leaving 10 bases between them. This CDR3 contains 14 residues. The CDR3 DNA reads TGTGCCAGTAGTATCTCGGGGGAGACCGGGGAGCTGTTTTTT. This translates into CASSISGETGELFF.

The J gene is TRBJ2-5, the V gene TRBV4-1; 7 bases agree with TRBD2. The CDR3 extends over 15 amino acids. Germline values: CDR1 MGHRA, CDR2 YSYEKL. J was trimmed by 3 bases and V by 3 bases; bases with no gene match: 7. CDR3 protein: CASSQKGREEETQYF. Here the CDR3 DNA reads TGCGCCAGCAGCCAGAAGGGGAGGGAGGAAGAGACCCAGTACTTC.

This clonotype appeared many times. The chain joins TRBV6-5 to TRBJ1-6, with D unresolved. V lost 2 bases and J lost 9, with 11 bases in between. Germline V lookup: CDR1 MNHEY, CDR2 SVGAGI. This CDR3 contains 14 residues. The CDR3 is CASSYRDIGSPLHF. The CDR3 DNA reads as TGTGCCAGCAGTTACAGGGATATTGGTTCACCCCTCCACTTT.

V gene TRBV9 combines with J gene TRBJ2-1; D unresolved. V was shortened by 3 bases and J by 2 bases, with 9 bases between the two germline ends. CDR3 length equals 14 residues. Germline assignment: CDR1 SGDLS and CDR2 YYNGEE. The chain's CDR3 is CASSAQLAYNEQFF. CDR3 nucleotide sequence: TGTGCCAGCAGCGCGCAATTGGCCTACAATGAGCAGTTCTTC.

This clonotype was observed many times. V gene TRBV5-1 combines with J gene TRBJ2-5; a weak D match, TRBD2 (5 bases). This CDR3 spans 16 amino acids. Per germline, CDR1 SGHRS and CDR2 YFSETQ. V was pared by 1 base and J by 0 bases, with 13 bases between. The CDR3 loop is CASSLLGRGNQETQYF. The CDR3 DNA follows: TGCGCCAGCAGCTTGCTCGGGCGAGGGAACCAAGAGACCCAGTACTTC.

This clonotype was detected only a few times. The chain carries TRBV7-2 and TRBJ2-3, with TRBD2 identical over 8 bases. V shed 5 bases and J 1 base; nucleotides not matched to a gene: 11. The CDR3 is 17 residues long. The V gene's germline CDR1 is SGHTA and CDR2 FQGNSA. The CDR3 reads CASSTKFGLAGTDTQYF. In DNA, the CDR3 is TGTGCCAGCAGCACGAAATTTGGACTAGCAGGCACAGATACGCAGTATTTT.

This clonotype was counted only a few times. The gene calls are TRBV20-1 and TRBJ2-2; 8 bases are shared with TRBD1. CDR1 DFQATT and CDR2 SNEGSKA come from the germline V gene (reference sequence). The V and J ends lost 5 bases and 2 bases, in that order; junction bases with no gene match: 7. The CDR3 loop spans 15 amino acids. CDR3 residues: CSAGRTGRNTGELFF. In DNA, the CDR3 is TGCAGTGCTGGGAGGACAGGGAGAAACACCGGGGAGCTGTTTTTT.

This chain links TRBV25-1 with TRBJ2-5; unclear D gene. CDR3 length equals 16 residues. Germline CDR1 reads MGHDK; CDR2 reads SYGVNS. Trimming cost V 2 bases and J 9 bases, with 22 bases left between them. For the CDR3, the DNA is TGTGCCAGCAGTGAAAGAGGTGCCGAACCGGCGTGGGCCCAGTACTTC. Translation gives CASSERGAEPAWAQYF.

The chain combines TRBV29-1 with TRBJ2-2, with D possibly called TRBD1 or TRBD2 (6 bases each). The CDR3 contains 14 residues. CDR1 SQVTM and CDR2 ANQGSEA come from the germline V gene. V gave up 6 bases and J gave up 5 bases, with 16 bases separating them. CDR3 residues: CSVARRGRTGELFF. The CDR3 bases are TGCAGCGTCGCAAGGAGGGGGAGGACCGGGGAGCTGTTTTTT.

This clonotype was picked up many times. The V gene is TRBV29-1, the J gene TRBJ2-1; 12 bases are shared with TRBD2. V lost 5 bases, J lost 6 bases, and 5 bases stayed unmatched. This CDR3 region has 14 residues. From germline, CDR1 is SQVTM and CDR2 ANQGSEA. The CDR3 coding sequence is TGCAGCGTTACCCTAGCGGGGGGGCCCAATGAGCAGTTCTTC. This sequence encodes CSVTLAGGPNEQFF.

This clonotype was recorded at least ten times. The chain is built from TRBV7-2 and TRBJ2-7; a weak D match, TRBD1 (5 bases). V was shortened by 4 bases and J by 0 bases, with 7 bases between the two germline ends. CDR1 is SGHTA, CDR2 FQGNSA, per germline. The CDR3 length is 13 residues. The CDR3 region has the DNA TGTGCCAGCAGCTACGACAGCTCCTACGAGCAGTACTTC. It translates to CASSYDSSYEQYF.

This clonotype was seen once. The chain is built from TRBV7-3 and TRBJ2-2; 7 nucleotides match TRBD2. CDR3 length: 14 residues. Trimming at V came to 5 bases and at J to 5 bases, leaving 5 bases not matched to a gene. Germline CDR1 and CDR2: SGHTA and FQGTGA. CDR3 coding DNA: TGTGCCAGCAGCCCCTCACTAGCGACCGGGGAGCTGTTTTTT. Translation: CASSPSLATGELFF.

The V and J genes are TRBV4-3 and TRBJ1-6; D might be TRBD1 (5 bases). This CDR3 is built from 14 residues. Deletions cut 4 bases from V and 12 bases from J, with 16 bases between. Germline V CDR1 and CDR2: LGHNA, YSLEER. The CDR3 spells CASSLLWGFLPLHF. The CDR3 bases are TGCGCCAGCAGCCTCCTCTGGGGGTTTTTACCCCTCCACTTT.

The V call is TRBV4-3, the J call TRBJ2-3, with D possibly matching TRBD2 (7 bases). The CDR3 runs to 14 residues. Germline-derived CDR1 and CDR2 are LGHNA and YSLEER. With 10 bases removed from V and 5 bases from J, the gap between germline ends came to 19 bases. The CDR3 sequence is CATPRGGGRDTQYF. The CDR3 DNA reads as TGCGCCACCCCGAGGGGGGGGGGCAGAGATACGCAGTATTTT.

The chain carries TRBV6-2 or TRBV6-3 and TRBJ1-6; maybe TRBD1 (5 bases). The germline CDR1 and CDR2 sequences are MNHEY and SVGEGT. The CDR3 is 17 residues long. Trimming took 6 bases from V and 3 from J, leaving 18 bases between them. CDR3 sequence: CASSRNRDGRYNSPLHF. The CDR3 coding sequence is TGTGCCAGCAGCCGAAATCGGGACGGACGCTATAATTCACCCCTCCACTTT.

CDR3 nucleotide sequence: TGTGCCAGCAGAAGTCGACAGGGCCAGCGTCGGAACACTGAAGCTTTCTTT. Translating gives CASRSRQGQRRNTEAFF. The J gene is TRBJ1-1, the V gene TRBV7-2; 7 bases map to TRBD1. From germline, CDR1 is SGHTA and CDR2 FQGNSA. This CDR3 is built from 17 residues. The V gene end was trimmed by 6 bases and the J gene end by 1 base; junction bases not matched to a gene: 14.

This clonotype was found a few times. The V call is TRBV10-2, the J call TRBJ2-7; maybe TRBD2 (6 bases). The V end lost 4 bases, the J end lost 6 bases, and 16 bases lay between the germline ends. The CDR3 sequence is 14 residues long. CDR1 WSHSY and CDR2 SAAADI come from the germline V gene. The CDR3 is CASSVEAGSFEQYV. In DNA form, the CDR3 reads TGCGCCAGCAGTGTTGAGGCGGGGAGTTTCGAGCAGTACGTC.

This clonotype appeared a few times. The rearrangement joins TRBV12-3 or TRBV12-4 to TRBJ2-7; unclear D gene. V lost 4 bases and J lost 2, with 9 bases in between. The CDR3 is 13 residues long. CDR3 bases: TGTGCCAGCAGTTCTGTCAGGACCTACGAGCAGTACTTC. As protein: CASSSVRTYEQYF.

This clonotype was seen a handful of times. This sequence joins TRBV28 and TRBJ2-1; D uncertain. V lost 3 bases and J lost 14, with 11 bases in between. CDR1 is MDHEN, CDR2 SYDVKM, per germline. The CDR3 is made up of 11 amino acids. The CDR3 loop is CASSFSGFEFF. Here the CDR3 DNA reads TGTGCCAGCAGTTTTTCAGGATTCGAGTTCTTC.

V is TRBV5-1 and J is TRBJ1-1; D is unresolved. V was cut by 0 bases and J by 8 bases, with 11 bases left in between. The CDR3 covers 13 residues. Germline-derived CDR1 and CDR2 are SGHRS and YFSETQ. The CDR3 nucleotides read TGCGCCAGCAGCTTGGTGGCAGGTCGAGAAGCTTTCTTT. This sequence encodes CASSLVAGREAFF.

This clonotype was detected once. V and J are TRBV25-1 and TRBJ2-5, with unresolved D. From germline, CDR1 is MGHDK and CDR2 SYGVNS. The CDR3 is made up of 11 amino acids. The V gene lost 4 bases and the J gene lost 7 bases, with 7 bases spanning the gap. The CDR3 coding sequence is TGTGCCAGCAGTGCAATAGGGACCCAGTACTTC. It translates to CASSAIGTQYF. Supplemented by reference TRBV25-1 and TRBJ2-5, the full variable domain reads EADIYQTPRYLVIGTGKKITLECSQTMGHDKMYWYQQDPGMELHLIHYSYGVNSTEKGDLSSESTVSRIRTEHFPLTLESARPSHTSQYLCASSAIGTQYFGPGTRLLVL.

The CDR3 loop reads CASSDSAGNTGELFF. CDR3 coding DNA: TGTGCCAGCAGTGACTCGGCGGGGAACACCGGGGAGCTGTTTTTT. This chain connects TRBV6-4 to TRBJ2-2; D possibly corresponds to TRBD2 (5 bases). The germline gives CDR1 MRHNA, CDR2 SNTAGT. The length of the CDR3 is 15 residues. The V gene lost 0 bases and the J gene lost 1 base, with 6 bases spanning the gap.

This clonotype was seen a few times. J is TRBJ2-7 and V is TRBV11-2, with 8 bases fitting TRBD1. The CDR3 length is 14 residues. V dropped 1 base and J dropped 2; count of bases not matched to a gene: 1. CDR1 and CDR2 (germline): SGHAT, FQNNGV. CDR3 bases: TGTGCCAGCAGCTTAGGGACAGGGCCCTACGAGCAGTACGTC. It yields the protein CASSLGTGPYEQYV.

V gene TRBV7-3 combines with J gene TRBJ2-3; D ambiguous. Germline V CDR1 and CDR2: SGHTA, FQGTGA. V was clipped by 4 bases and J by 5 bases, with 10 bases between them. This CDR3 contains 13 residues. The CDR3 region has the DNA TGTGCCAGCAGCTCCAGAAGATTAGATACGCAGTATTTT. Amino acids: CASSSRRLDTQYF.

A few counts support this clonotype. This sequence joins TRBV24-1 and TRBJ2-1; no clear D gene. CDR3 length: 11 residues. Per germline, CDR1 KGHDR and CDR2 SFDVKD. Trimming stripped 0 bases from V and 7 bases from J, with 0 bases between. The CDR3 DNA sequence: TGTGCCACCAGTGATTTGAATGAGCAGTTCTTC. Its translation is CATSDLNEQFF.

This chain's CDR3 is CSARDRRGGINQPQHF. CDR3 coding DNA: TGCAGTGCTAGAGATCGACGGGGGGGGATCAATCAGCCCCAGCATTTT. The chain recombines TRBV20-1 with TRBJ1-5; D is perhaps TRBD1 (5 bases). Germline values: CDR1 DFQATT, CDR2 SNEGSKA (reference sequence). The germline V and J ends were trimmed by 0 bases and 3 bases, with 15 bases remaining between them. There are 16 residues in the CDR3.

The rearrangement links TRBV10-3 to TRBJ1-6; no clear D. Between the trimmed V and J ends, which lost 3 bases and 13 bases, there was a span of 13 bases. CDR3 length: 13 amino acids. Germline loops: CDR1 ENHRY, CDR2 SYGVKD. The CDR3, as DNA: TGTGCCATCAGTGAAGGCCAGACACTCCCCCTCCACTTT. Protein product: CAISEGQTLPLHF.